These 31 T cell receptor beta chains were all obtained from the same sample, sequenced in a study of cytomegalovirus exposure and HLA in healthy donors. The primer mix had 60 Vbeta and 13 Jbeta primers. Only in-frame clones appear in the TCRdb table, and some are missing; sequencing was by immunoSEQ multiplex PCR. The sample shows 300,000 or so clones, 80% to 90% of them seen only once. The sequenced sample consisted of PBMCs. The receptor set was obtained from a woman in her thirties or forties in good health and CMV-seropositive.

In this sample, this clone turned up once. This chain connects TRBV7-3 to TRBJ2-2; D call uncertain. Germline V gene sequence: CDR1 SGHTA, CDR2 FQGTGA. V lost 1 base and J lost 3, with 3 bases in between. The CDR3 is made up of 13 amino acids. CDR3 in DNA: TGTGCCAGCAGCTTAATCTACACCGGGGAGCTGTTTTTT. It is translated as CASSLIYTGELFF.

The CDR3 protein is CASSPRPRAYEQYF. The CDR3 nucleotides are TGTGCCAGCAGCCCAAGGCCTCGGGCCTACGAGCAGTACTTC. The chain links TRBV7-2 to TRBJ2-7, with D unresolved. Germline V lookup: CDR1 SGHTA, CDR2 FQGNSA. The CDR3 is made up of 14 amino acids. The V gene lost 5 bases and the J gene lost 2 bases, with 13 bases spanning the gap.

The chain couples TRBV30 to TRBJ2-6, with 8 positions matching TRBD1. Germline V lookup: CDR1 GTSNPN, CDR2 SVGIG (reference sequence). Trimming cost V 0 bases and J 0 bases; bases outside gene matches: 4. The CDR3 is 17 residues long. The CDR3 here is CAWSVGQGLSGANVLTF. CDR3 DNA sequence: TGTGCCTGGAGTGTAGGACAGGGACTCTCTGGGGCCAACGTCCTGACTTTC. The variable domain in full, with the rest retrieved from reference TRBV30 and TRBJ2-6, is SQTIHQWPATLVQPVGSPLSLECTVEGTSNPNLYWYRQAAGRGLQLLFYSVGIGQISSEVPQNLSASRPQDRQFILSSKKLLLSDSGFYLCAWSVGQGLSGANVLTFGAGSRLTVL.

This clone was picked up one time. The CDR3, as DNA: TGTGCCAGCAGGGGGACAGGGGACAACTGGGAGCAGTACTTC. This encodes CASRGTGDNWEQYF. The chain employs TRBV27 and TRBJ2-7; 10 bases agree with TRBD1. The V gene's germline CDR1 is MNHEY and CDR2 SMNVEV (reference sequence). V lost 6 bases to trimming and J lost 7 bases; unmatched junction nucleotides: 9. The CDR3 loop spans 14 amino acids.

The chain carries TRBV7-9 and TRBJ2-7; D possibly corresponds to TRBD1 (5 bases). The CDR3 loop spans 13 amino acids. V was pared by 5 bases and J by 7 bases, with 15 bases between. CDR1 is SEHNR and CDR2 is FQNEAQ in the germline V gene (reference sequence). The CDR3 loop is CASSIGQTREQYF. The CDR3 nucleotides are TGTGCCAGCAGCATCGGACAAACAAGGGAGCAGTACTTC. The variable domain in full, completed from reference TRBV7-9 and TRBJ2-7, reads DTGVSQNPRHKITKRGQNVTFRCDPISEHNRLYWYRQTLGQGPEFLTYFQNEAQLEKSRLLSDRFSAERPKGSFSTLEIQRTEQGDSAMYLCASSIGQTREQYFGPGTRLTVT.

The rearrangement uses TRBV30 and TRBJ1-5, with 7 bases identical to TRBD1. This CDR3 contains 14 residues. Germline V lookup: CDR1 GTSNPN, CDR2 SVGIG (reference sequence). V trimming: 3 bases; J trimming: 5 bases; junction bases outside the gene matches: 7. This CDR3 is CAWSPTGLHQPQHF. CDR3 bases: TGTGCCTGGAGCCCGACAGGGCTTCATCAGCCCCAGCATTTT.

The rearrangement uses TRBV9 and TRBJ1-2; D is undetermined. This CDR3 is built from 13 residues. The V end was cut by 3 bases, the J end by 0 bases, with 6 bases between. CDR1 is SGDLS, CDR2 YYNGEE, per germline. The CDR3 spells CASSGPSNYGYTF. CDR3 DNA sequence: TGTGCCAGCAGCGGGCCCTCTAACTATGGCTACACCTTC.

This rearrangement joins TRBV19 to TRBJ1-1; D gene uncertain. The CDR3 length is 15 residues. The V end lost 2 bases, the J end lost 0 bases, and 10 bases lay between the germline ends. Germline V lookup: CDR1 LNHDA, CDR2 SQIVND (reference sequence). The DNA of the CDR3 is TGTGCCAGTAGTATACACGCAGTCATGAACACTGAAGCTTTCTTT. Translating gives CASSIHAVMNTEAFF.

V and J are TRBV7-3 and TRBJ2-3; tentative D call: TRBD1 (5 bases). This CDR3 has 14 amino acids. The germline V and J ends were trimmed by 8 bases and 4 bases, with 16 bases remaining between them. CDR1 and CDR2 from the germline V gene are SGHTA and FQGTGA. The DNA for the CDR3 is TGTGCCAGCTCTTTGATAGGGGTCGCAGATACGCAGTATTTT. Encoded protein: CASSLIGVADTQYF.

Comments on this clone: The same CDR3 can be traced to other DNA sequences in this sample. The CDR3 here is CASSLSGATYEQYF. The CDR3 DNA follows: TGTGCCAGCAGTTTATCGGGAGCCACCTACGAGCAGTACTTC. The chain recombines TRBV27 with TRBJ2-7, with D possibly matching TRBD2 (5 bases). This CDR3 has 14 amino acids. V was cut by 0 bases and J by 2 bases, with 8 bases left in between. Germline V CDR1 and CDR2: MNHEY, SMNVEV (reference sequence).

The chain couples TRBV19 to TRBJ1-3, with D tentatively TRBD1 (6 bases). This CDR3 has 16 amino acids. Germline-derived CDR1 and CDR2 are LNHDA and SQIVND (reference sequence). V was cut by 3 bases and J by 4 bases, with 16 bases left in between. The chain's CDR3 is CASSISPGGGGNTIYF. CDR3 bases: TGTGCCAGTAGTATTAGTCCGGGGGGCGGCGGAAACACCATATATTTT.

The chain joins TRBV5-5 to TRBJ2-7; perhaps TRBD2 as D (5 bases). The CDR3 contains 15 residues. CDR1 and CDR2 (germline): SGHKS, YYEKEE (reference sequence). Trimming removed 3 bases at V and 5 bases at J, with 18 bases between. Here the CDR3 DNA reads TGTGCCAGCAGCTCGGAGAGGGTGGTAGTCAACGAGCAGTACTTC. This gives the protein CASSSERVVVNEQYF. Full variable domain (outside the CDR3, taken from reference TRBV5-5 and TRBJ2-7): DAGVTQSPTHLIKTRGQQVTLRCSPISGHKSVSWYQQVLGQGPQFIFQYYEKEERGRGNFPDRFSARQFPNYSSELNVNALLLGDSALYLCASSSERVVVNEQYFGPGTRLTVT.

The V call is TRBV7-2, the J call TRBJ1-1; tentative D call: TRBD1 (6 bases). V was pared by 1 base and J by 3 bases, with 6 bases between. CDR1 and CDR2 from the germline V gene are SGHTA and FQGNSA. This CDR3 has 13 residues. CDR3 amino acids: CASSLEGDTEAFF. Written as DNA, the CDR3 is TGTGCCAGCAGCTTAGAGGGGGACACTGAAGCTTTCTTT.

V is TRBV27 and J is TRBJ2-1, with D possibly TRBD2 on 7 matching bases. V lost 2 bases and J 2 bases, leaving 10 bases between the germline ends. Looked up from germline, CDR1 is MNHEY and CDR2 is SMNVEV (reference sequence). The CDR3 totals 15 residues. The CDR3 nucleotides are TGTGCCAGCAGTTTACGGGGGGCTACCTACAATGAGCAGTTCTTC. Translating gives CASSLRGATYNEQFF.

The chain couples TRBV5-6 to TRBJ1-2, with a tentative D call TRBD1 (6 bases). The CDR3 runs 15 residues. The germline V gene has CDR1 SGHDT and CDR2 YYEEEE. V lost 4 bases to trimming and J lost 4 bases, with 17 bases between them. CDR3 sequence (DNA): TGTGCCAGCAGCCTGACTCAGGGGCAGGGCTATGGCTACACCTTC. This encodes CASSLTQGQGYGYTF.

The DNA of the CDR3 is TGTGCCAGCAGCTTGGCTGCTAGCGGGAGGGTAAATGAGCAGTTCTTC. Protein sequence: CASSLAASGRVNEQFF. The genes are TRBV5-5 and TRBJ2-1; TRBD2 matches at 12 bases. This CDR3 comprises 16 residues. Germline V gene sequence: CDR1 SGHKS, CDR2 YYEKEE (reference sequence). Germline trimming cut 0 bases from V and 7 bases from J; bases unmatched to any gene: 5.

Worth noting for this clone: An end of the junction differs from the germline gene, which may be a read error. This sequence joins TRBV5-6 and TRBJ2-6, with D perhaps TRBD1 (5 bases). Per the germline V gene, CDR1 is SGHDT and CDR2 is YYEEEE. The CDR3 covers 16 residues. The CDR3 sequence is CASSWTRASGANGLTF. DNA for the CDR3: TGTGCCAGCAGCTGGACCAGGGCCTCTGGGGCCAACGGCCTGACTTTC.

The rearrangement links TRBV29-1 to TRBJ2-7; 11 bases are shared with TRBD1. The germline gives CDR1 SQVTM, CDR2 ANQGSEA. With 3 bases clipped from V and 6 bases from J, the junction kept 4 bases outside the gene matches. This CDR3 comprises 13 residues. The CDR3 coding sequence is TGCAGCGTTGACCAGGGACAGGGGGGCGAGCAGTACTTC. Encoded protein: CSVDQGQGGEQYF.

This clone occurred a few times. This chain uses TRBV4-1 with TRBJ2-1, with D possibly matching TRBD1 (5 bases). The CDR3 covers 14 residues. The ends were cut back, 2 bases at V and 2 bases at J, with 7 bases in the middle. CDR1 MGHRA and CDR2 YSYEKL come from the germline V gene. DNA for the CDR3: TGCGCCAGCAGCCAAACGGACACCTACAATGAGCAGTTCTTC. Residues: CASSQTDTYNEQFF.

Written as DNA, the CDR3 is TGTGCCAGCAGCTTTATTCCCGGGGAGCTGTTTTTT. This translates into CASSFIPGELFF. The chain has TRBV5-6 and TRBJ2-2; D not certain. With 2 bases removed from V and 6 bases from J, the gap between germline ends came to 5 bases. The CDR3 loop spans 12 amino acids. Germline CDR1 reads SGHDT; CDR2 reads YYEEEE.

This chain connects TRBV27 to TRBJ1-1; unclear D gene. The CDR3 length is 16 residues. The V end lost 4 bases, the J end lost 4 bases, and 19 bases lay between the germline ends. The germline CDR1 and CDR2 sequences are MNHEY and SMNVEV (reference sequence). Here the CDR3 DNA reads TGTGCCAGCAGTTCCACAATTGGCAGGTCGGTCACTGAAGCTTTCTTT. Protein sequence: CASSSTIGRSVTEAFF.

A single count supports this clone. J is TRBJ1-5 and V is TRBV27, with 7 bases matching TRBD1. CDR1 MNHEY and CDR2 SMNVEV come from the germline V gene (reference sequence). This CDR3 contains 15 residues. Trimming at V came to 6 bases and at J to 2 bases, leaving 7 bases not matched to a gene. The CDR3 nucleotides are TGTGCCAGCAGCCTAGGGGGCGCAGGCAATCAGCCCCAGCATTTT. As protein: CASSLGGAGNQPQHF.

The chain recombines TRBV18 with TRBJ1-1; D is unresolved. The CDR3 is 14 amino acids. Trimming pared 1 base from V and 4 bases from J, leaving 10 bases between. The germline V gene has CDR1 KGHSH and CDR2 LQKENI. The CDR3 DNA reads TGTGCCAGCTCACCACTCCAGTCGGGCACTGAAGCTTTCTTT. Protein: CASSPLQSGTEAFF.

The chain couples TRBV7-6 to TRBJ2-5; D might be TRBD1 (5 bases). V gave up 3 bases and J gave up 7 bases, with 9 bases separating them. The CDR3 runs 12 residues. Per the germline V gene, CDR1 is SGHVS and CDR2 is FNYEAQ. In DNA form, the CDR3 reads TGTGCCAGCAGCTTGCAGGGTGGGACCCAGTACTTC. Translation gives CASSLQGGTQYF.

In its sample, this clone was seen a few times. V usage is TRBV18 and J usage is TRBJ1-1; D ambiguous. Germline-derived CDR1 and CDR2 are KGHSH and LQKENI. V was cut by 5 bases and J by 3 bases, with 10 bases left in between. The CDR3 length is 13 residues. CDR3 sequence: CASSVDIDTEAFF. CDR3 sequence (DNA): TGTGCCAGCTCAGTAGACATAGACACTGAAGCTTTCTTT.

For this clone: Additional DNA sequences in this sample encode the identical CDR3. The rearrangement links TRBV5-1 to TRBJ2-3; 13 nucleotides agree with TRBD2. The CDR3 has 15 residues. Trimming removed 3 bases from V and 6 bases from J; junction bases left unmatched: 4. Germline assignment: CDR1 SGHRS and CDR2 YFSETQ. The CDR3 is CASSWTSGSSDTQYF. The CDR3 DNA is TGCGCCAGCAGCTGGACTAGCGGGAGTTCCGATACGCAGTATTTT.

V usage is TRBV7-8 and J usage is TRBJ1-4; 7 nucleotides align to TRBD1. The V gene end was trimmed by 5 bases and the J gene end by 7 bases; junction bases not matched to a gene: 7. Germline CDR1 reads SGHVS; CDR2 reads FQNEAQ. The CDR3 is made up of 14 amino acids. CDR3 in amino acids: CASSRYRGGEKLFF. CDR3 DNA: TGTGCCAGCAGCCGTTACAGGGGAGGTGAAAAACTGTTTTTT.

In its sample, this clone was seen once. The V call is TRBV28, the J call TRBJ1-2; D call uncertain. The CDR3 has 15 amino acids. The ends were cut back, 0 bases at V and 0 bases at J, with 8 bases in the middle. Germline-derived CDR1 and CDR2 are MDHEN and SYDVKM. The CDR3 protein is CASSLWPGSNYGYTF. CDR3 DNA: TGTGCCAGCAGTTTATGGCCGGGTTCTAACTATGGCTACACCTTC.

The CDR3 reads CASSGGPYAYGYTF. CDR3 DNA sequence: TGTGCCAGCAGTGGGGGCCCGTACGCCTATGGCTACACCTTC. The V call is TRBV6-6, the J call TRBJ1-2; a weak D match, TRBD1 (6 bases). This CDR3 has 14 amino acids. Trimming pared 5 bases from V and 4 bases from J, leaving 14 bases between. Looked up from germline, CDR1 is MNHNY and CDR2 is SVGAGI (reference sequence).

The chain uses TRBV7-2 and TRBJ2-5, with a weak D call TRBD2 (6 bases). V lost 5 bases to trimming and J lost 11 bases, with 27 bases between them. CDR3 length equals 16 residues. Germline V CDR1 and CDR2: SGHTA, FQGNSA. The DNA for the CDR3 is TGTGCCAGCAGCCAGCAGCGCGGGCGTACCCCACGGGAGCAGTACTTC. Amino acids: CASSQQRGRTPREQYF.

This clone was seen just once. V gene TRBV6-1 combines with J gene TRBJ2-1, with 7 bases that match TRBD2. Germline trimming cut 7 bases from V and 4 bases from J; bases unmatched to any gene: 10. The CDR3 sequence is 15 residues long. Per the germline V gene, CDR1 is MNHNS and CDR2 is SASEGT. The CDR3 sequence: CASIAGAGLYNEQFF. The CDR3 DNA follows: TGTGCCAGCATCGCGGGAGCAGGGCTTTACAATGAGCAGTTCTTC.